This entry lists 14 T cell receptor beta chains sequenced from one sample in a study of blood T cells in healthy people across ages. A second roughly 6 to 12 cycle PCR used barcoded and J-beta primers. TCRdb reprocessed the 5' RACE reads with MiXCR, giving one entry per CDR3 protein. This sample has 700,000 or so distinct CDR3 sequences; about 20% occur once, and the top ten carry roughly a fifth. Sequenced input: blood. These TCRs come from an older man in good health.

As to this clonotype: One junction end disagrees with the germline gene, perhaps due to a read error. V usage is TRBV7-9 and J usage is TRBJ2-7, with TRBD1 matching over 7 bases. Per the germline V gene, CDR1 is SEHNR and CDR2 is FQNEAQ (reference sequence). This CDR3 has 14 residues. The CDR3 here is CPSSSTGTSYEQYF. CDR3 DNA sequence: TGTCCCAGCAGCTCGACAGGGACCTCCTACGAGCAGTACTTC.

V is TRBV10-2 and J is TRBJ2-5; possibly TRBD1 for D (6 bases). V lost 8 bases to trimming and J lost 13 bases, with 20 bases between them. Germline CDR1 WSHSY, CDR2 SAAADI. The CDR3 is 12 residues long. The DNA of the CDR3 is TGCGCCAGCCGGGACAAAGACTACGAGCGGTACTTC. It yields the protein CASRDKDYERYF.

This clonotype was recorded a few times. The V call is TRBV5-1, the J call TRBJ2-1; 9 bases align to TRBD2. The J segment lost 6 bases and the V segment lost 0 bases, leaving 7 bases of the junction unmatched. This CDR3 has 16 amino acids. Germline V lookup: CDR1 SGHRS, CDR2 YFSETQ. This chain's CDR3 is CASSLAAGGPPNEQFF. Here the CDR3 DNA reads TGCGCCAGCAGCTTGGCAGCGGGAGGTCCCCCCAATGAGCAGTTCTTC.

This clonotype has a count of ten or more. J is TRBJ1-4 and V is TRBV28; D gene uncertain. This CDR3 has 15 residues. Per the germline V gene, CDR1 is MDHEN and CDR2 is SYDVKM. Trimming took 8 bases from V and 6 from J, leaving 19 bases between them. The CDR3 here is CASGVQGPPYEKLFF. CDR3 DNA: TGTGCCAGCGGGGTCCAAGGCCCACCCTATGAAAAACTGTTTTTT.

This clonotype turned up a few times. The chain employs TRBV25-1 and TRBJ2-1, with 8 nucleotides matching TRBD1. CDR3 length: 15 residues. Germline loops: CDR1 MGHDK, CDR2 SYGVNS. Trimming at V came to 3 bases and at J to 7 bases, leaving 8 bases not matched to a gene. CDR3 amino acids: CASSEMTGALNEQFF. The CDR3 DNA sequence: TGTGCCAGCAGTGAGATGACAGGGGCCTTGAATGAGCAGTTCTTC. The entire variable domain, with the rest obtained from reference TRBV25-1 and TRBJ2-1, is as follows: EADIYQTPRYLVIGTGKKITLECSQTMGHDKMYWYQQDPGMELHLIHYSYGVNSTEKGDLSSESTVSRIRTEHFPLTLESARPSHTSQYLCASSEMTGALNEQFFGPGTRLTVL.

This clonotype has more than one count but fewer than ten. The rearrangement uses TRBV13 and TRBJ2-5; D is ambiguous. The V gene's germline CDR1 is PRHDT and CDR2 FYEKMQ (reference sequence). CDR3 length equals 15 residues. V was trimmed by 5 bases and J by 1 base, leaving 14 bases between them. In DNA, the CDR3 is TGTGCCAGCAGCAATCTGGCCGCGATCCAAGAGACCCAGTACTTC. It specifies CASSNLAAIQETQYF.

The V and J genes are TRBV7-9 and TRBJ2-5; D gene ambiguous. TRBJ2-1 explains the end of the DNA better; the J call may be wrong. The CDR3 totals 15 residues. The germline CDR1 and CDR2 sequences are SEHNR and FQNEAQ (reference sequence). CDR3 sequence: CASDVLRRGNNEQFF. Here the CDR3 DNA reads TGTGCCAGCGACGTTTTGAGACGTGGGAACAATGAGCAGTTCTTC.

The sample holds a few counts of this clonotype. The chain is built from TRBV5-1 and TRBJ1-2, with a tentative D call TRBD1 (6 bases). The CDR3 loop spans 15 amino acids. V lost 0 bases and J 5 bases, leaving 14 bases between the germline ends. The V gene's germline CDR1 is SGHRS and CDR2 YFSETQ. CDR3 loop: CASSLALTGEYGYTF. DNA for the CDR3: TGCGCCAGCAGCTTGGCCCTGACAGGAGAATATGGCTACACCTTC. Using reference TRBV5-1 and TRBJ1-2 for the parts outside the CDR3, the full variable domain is KAGVTQTPRYLIKTRGQQVTLSCSPISGHRSVSWYQQTPGQGLQFLFEYFSETQRNKGNFPGRFSGRQFSNSRSEMNVSTLELGDSALYLCASSLALTGEYGYTFGSGTRLTVV.

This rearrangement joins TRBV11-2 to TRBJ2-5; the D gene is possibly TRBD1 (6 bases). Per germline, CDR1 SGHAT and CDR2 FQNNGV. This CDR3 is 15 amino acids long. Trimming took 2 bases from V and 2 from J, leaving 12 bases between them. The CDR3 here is CASSLRGYRQETQYF. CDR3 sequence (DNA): TGTGCCAGCAGCTTAAGGGGGTATCGGCAAGAGACCCAGTACTTC.

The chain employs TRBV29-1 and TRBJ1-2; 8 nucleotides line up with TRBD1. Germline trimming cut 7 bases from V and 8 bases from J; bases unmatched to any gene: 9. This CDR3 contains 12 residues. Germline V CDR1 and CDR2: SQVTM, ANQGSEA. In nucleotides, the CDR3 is TGCAGCGCCTCCGGACAGGGACAGGGCTACACCTTC. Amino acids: CSASGQGQGYTF.

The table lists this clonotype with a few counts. The CDR3 sequence is CASTLQSSYNSPLHF. In nucleotides, the CDR3 is TGTGCCAGCACCCTACAGAGCTCCTATAATTCACCCCTCCACTTT. The chain carries TRBV12-3 or TRBV12-4 and TRBJ1-6; D remains ambiguous. The CDR3 loop spans 15 amino acids. V gave up 7 bases and J gave up 0 bases, with 10 bases separating them.

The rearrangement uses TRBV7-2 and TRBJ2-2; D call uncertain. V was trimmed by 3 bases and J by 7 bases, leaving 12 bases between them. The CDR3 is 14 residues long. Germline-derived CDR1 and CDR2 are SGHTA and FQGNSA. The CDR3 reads CASSFISWDGELFF. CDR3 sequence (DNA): TGTGCCAGCAGCTTTATTTCCTGGGACGGGGAGCTGTTTTTT.

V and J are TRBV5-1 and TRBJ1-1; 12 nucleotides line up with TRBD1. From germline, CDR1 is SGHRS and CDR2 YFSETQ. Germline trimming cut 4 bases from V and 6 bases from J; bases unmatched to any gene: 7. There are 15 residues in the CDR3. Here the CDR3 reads CASSQGQGAWAEAFF. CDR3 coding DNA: TGCGCCAGCAGCCAGGGACAGGGGGCTTGGGCTGAAGCTTTCTTT.

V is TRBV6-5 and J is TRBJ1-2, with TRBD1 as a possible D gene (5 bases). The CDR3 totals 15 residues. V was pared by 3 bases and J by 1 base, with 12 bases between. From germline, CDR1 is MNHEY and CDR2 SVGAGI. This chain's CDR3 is CASSYRSTVNYGYTF. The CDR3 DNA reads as TGTGCCAGCAGTTATCGGTCGACAGTTAACTATGGCTACACCTTC.